The 17 T cell receptor beta chains given below trace back to one sample, sequenced in a study of Graves' ophthalmopathy and Graves' hyperthyroidism. RNA transcripts served as template for amplifying TCR beta CDR3 sequences. Investigators did first-round RT-PCR with HTBI primers, then second-round multiplex PCR. TCRdb called the multiplex PCR reads again in MiXCR, with one record for every CDR3 protein. Found here are 650,000 to 900,000 distinct CDR3 sequences, roughly 41% of them singletons; the top ten hold 44%. Sequencing was done on a sample of peripheral blood. Receptor source: an adult man with Graves' ophthalmopathy.

This clonotype showed up many times. As DNA, the CDR3 is TGTGCCAGCAGTGGAGGGGGTGAAGCTTTCTTT. Its protein product is CASSGGGEAFF. The chain links TRBV2 to TRBJ1-1; D may be TRBD1 (6 bases). Per the germline V gene, CDR1 is SNHLY and CDR2 is FYNNEI. This CDR3 spans 11 amino acids. Trimming left V 4 bases short and J 7 bases short, with 7 bases between.

This clonotype has more than one count but fewer than ten. The V call is TRBV9, the J call TRBJ2-2; 8 bases are shared with TRBD1. The CDR3 has 15 residues. The V and J ends lost 0 bases and 4 bases, in that order; junction bases with no gene match: 2. Germline CDR1 is SGDLS and CDR2 is YYNGEE. The CDR3 DNA follows: TGTGCCAGCAGCGTAGGGGGACAGGTCACCGGGGAGCTGTTTTTT. Amino acid sequence: CASSVGGQVTGELFF. Supplemented by reference TRBV9 and TRBJ2-2, the full variable domain reads DSGVTQTPKHLITATGQRVTLRCSPRSGDLSVYWYQQSLDQGLQFLIQYYNGEERAKGNILERFSAQQFPDLHSELNLSSLELGDSALYFCASSVGGQVTGELFFGEGSRLTVL.

Comment on this clonotype: A read error may produce the germline difference seen at one junction end. J is TRBJ1-5 and V is TRBV20-1; D gene unclear. The length of the CDR3 is 14 residues. Germline CDR1 DFQATT, CDR2 SNEGSKA (reference sequence). The CDR3 loop reads CSAGDLAGNQPQHF. CDR3 coding DNA: TGCAGTGCTGGAGATCTGGCGGGTAATCAGCCCCAGCATTTT.

This rearrangement joins TRBV10-3 to TRBJ1-2; unclear D gene. The CDR3 consists of 16 residues. Trimming stripped 5 bases from V and 0 bases from J, with 16 bases between. Germline values: CDR1 ENHRY, CDR2 SYGVKD. The CDR3 nucleotides read TGTGCCATCAGTTACCGGCAGTCCCTCACTAACTATGGCTACACCTTC. Translating gives CAISYRQSLTNYGYTF.

This clonotype was observed a handful of times. In nucleotides, the CDR3 is TGTGCCAGCAGCTTACGACAGTATAGCTCCTATAATTCACCCCTCCACTTT. It translates to CASSLRQYSSYNSPLHF. This chain links TRBV11-2 with TRBJ1-6; perhaps TRBD1 as D (5 bases). Trimming removed 2 bases at V and 0 bases at J, with 11 bases between. The germline gives CDR1 SGHAT, CDR2 FQNNGV. This CDR3 region has 17 residues. Complete variable domain (other parts from reference TRBV11-2 and TRBJ1-6): EAGVAQSPRYKIIEKRQSVAFWCNPISGHATLYWYQQILGQGPKLLIQFQNNGVVDDSQLPKDRFSAERLKGVDSTLKIQPAKLEDSAVYLCASSLRQYSSYNSPLHFGNGTRLTVT.

This clonotype has a single count. CDR3 bases: TGCAGCGTTGATGCGGGACAGGGCCAAGAGACCCAGTACTTC. This codes for CSVDAGQGQETQYF. This rearrangement joins TRBV29-1 to TRBJ2-5; 9 bases align to TRBD1. Germline CDR1 reads SQVTM; CDR2 reads ANQGSEA. The CDR3 runs 14 residues. The V and J ends lost 3 bases and 1 base, in that order; junction bases with no gene match: 3.

For the CDR3, the DNA is TGTGCCAGCACCCGGCTTGGGGTAGATACGCAGTATTTT. Translated, it gives CASTRLGVDTQYF. The rearrangement uses TRBV2 and TRBJ2-3; D is unresolved. The CDR3 has 13 residues. Germline CDR1 is SNHLY and CDR2 is FYNNEI. The V end was cut by 7 bases, the J end by 5 bases, with 13 bases between.

CDR3 DNA: TGTGCCAGCAGTTTCAGGGTCACCGGGGAGCTGTTTTTT. This translates into CASSFRVTGELFF. This chain uses TRBV7-9 with TRBJ2-2; D perhaps matches TRBD1 (5 bases). With 6 bases removed from V and 4 bases from J, the gap between germline ends came to 9 bases. This CDR3 contains 13 residues. In germline, CDR1 is SEHNR, CDR2 FQNEAQ (reference sequence).

This clonotype was counted at least ten times. The gene calls are TRBV19 and TRBJ2-5, with a possible D match to TRBD2 (6 bases). V dropped 5 bases and J dropped 5 bases, with 15 bases sitting between them. This CDR3 spans 14 amino acids. Germline-derived CDR1 and CDR2 are LNHDA and SQIVND (reference sequence). CDR3 DNA sequence: TGTGCCAGTAGTGACCGGCCGGGGGAGGAGACCCAGTACTTC. Protein: CASSDRPGEETQYF. The complete variable domain, with remaining parts taken from reference TRBV19 and TRBJ2-5, reads DGGITQSPKYLFRKEGQNVTLSCEQNLNHDAMYWYRQDPGQGLRLIYYSQIVNDFQKGDIAEGYSVSREKKESFPLTVTSAQKNPTAFYLCASSDRPGEETQYFGPGTRLLVL.

The chain is built from TRBV7-9 and TRBJ2-5; 12 nucleotides agree with TRBD2. The V and J ends lost 5 bases and 7 bases, in that order; junction bases with no gene match: 2. CDR1 is SEHNR and CDR2 is FQNEAQ in the germline V gene (reference sequence). This CDR3 region has 13 residues. The CDR3 nucleotides are TGTGCCAGCAGCACGACTAGCGGGGGGACCCAGTACTTC. It codes for CASSTTSGGTQYF.

This chain connects TRBV20-1 to TRBJ1-5; 9 bases agree with TRBD1. This CDR3 has 16 residues. Trimming removed 1 base from V and 1 base from J; junction bases left unmatched: 5. CDR1 and CDR2 (germline): DFQATT, SNEGSKA (reference sequence). The CDR3 region is CSARVPGQGSNQPQHF. The CDR3 DNA follows: TGCAGTGCTAGAGTACCGGGACAGGGAAGCAATCAGCCCCAGCATTTT.

The rearrangement links TRBV20-1 to TRBJ2-7; weak D call: TRBD1 (6 bases). CDR3 length equals 13 residues. Per germline, CDR1 DFQATT and CDR2 SNEGSKA (reference sequence). V was shortened by 6 bases and J by 3 bases, with 15 bases between the two germline ends. CDR3 sequence (DNA): TGCAGTGCCCTAAGGGACATCATCTACGAGCAGTACTTC. It specifies CSALRDIIYEQYF.

As to this clonotype: Compared with germline, one end of the junction differs, possibly owing to a read error. The chain recombines TRBV10-3 with TRBJ2-5; possibly TRBD1 for D (5 bases). The CDR3 has 15 residues. Germline CDR1 and CDR2: ENHRY and SYGVKD. Here the CDR3 reads CASSDGRASQETQYF. The CDR3 DNA reads as TGTGCCAGCAGTGACGGCAGGGCCTCTCAAGAGACCCAGTACTTC.

The gene calls are TRBV7-9 and TRBJ2-7, with 10 bases aligning to TRBD1. The CDR3 is 13 residues long. V dropped 6 bases and J dropped 5; count of bases not matched to a gene: 4. CDR1 is SEHNR, CDR2 FQNEAQ, per germline (reference sequence). The DNA for the CDR3 is TGTGCCAGCAGGACAGGGGGCTGGGACGAGCAGTACTTC. Protein product: CASRTGGWDEQYF.

V and J are TRBV2 and TRBJ2-5; 15 bases line up with TRBD2. Germline CDR1 reads SNHLY; CDR2 reads FYNNEI. With V trimmed by 7 bases and J by 5 bases, 5 bases remained unmatched. The CDR3 length is 15 residues. The DNA for the CDR3 is TGTGCCAGCAAGGGACTAGCGGGAGGTATGGAGACCCAGTACTTC. This codes for CASKGLAGGMETQYF.

The chain recombines TRBV29-1 with TRBJ1-6; 10 bases match TRBD1. CDR1 and CDR2 from the germline V gene are SQVTM and ANQGSEA. V was pared by 6 bases and J by 10 bases, with 12 bases of the junction left unmatched. The CDR3 is 15 residues long. DNA of the CDR3: TGCAGCGTCATCGGGACAGGGGCCCTAACCTCACCCCTCCACTTT. Its translation: CSVIGTGALTSPLHF.

J is TRBJ1-4 and V is TRBV10-3; 9 bases line up with TRBD1. Germline trimming cut 10 bases from V and 5 bases from J; bases unmatched to any gene: 5. Germline V CDR1 and CDR2: ENHRY, SYGVKD. This CDR3 is built from 13 residues. The CDR3 DNA follows: TGTGCCAACCCGGGACAGGGAAATGAAAAACTGTTTTTT. Its translation is CANPGQGNEKLFF.